This T cell receptor (beta chain) came from a study of blood T cell repertoires in COVID-19. Trimming at V came to 5 bases and at J to 2 bases, leaving 6 bases not matched to a gene. Germline V gives CDR1 SGHTA, CDR2 FQGTGA. The CDR3 contains 15 residues. Measured with immunoSEQ multiplex PCR; TCRdb has only the in-frame clones, and not every one. Among under 150,000 clones, nearly 90% were seen once, and the ten largest hold 8% to 9.5%. The clonotype was recovered from a woman between 65 and 79 years old who had recovered from COVID-19. The sequencing input was peripheral blood. The chain links TRBV7-3 to TRBJ1-2; 9 bases agree with TRBD1. The CDR3 DNA is TGTGCCAGCAGCGTATCCGGGACAGGGAACTATGGCTACACCTTC. It is translated as CASSVSGTGNYGYTF. The full variable domain, completed using reference TRBV7-3 and TRBJ1-2, is GAGVSQTPSNKVTEKGKYVELRCDPISGHTALYWYRQSLGQGPEFLIYFQGTGAADDSGLPNDRFFAVRPEGSVSTLKIQRTERGDSAVYLCASSVSGTGNYGYTFGSGTRLTVV.